The 21 T cell receptor beta chains presented below share a single source sample, sequenced in a study of T cell changes during pregnancy in multiple sclerosis. The assay was immunoSEQ multiplex PCR, and TCRdb's table has in-frame clones only and misses some. The table lists under 30,000 clones, 80% to 90% of them singletons, with approximately 1% in the top ten. Sequencing used CD4+ T cells from peripheral blood mononuclear cells, obtained in the first trimester of pregnancy. Receptors originate from a female donor in good health, enrolled as a control in a pregnancy study.

The chain carries TRBV7-2 and TRBJ2-1, with TRBD2 matching over 12 bases. The V gene end was trimmed by 5 bases and the J gene end by 2 bases; junction bases not matched to a gene: 4. The germline V gene has CDR1 SGHTA and CDR2 FQGNSA. This CDR3 spans 16 amino acids. As DNA, the CDR3 is TGTGCCAGCAGCCCCCGGACTAGCGGGGCCTACAATGAGCAGTTCTTC. Its protein is CASSPRTSGAYNEQFF.

This clone was seen a single time. The chain couples TRBV6-4 to TRBJ2-3, with 8 nucleotides matching TRBD2. The V gene's germline CDR1 is MRHNA and CDR2 SNTAGT. The CDR3 contains 15 residues. The junction had 5 bases not matched to a gene; V was cut back by 0 bases and J by 6 bases. CDR3 sequence: CASSDSAGGLDTQYF. In nucleotides, the CDR3 is TGTGCCAGCAGTGACTCGGCGGGGGGATTGGATACGCAGTATTTT.

The V and J genes are TRBV6-6 and TRBJ2-5; D is perhaps TRBD2 (6 bases). This CDR3 region has 15 residues. The germline V gene encodes CDR1 MNHNY and CDR2 SVGAGI (reference sequence). Trimming removed 7 bases at V and 3 bases at J, with 18 bases between. DNA for the CDR3: TGTGCCAGCACCTACGCGGGGCAGGGTAAAGAGACCCAGTACTTC. Protein sequence: CASTYAGQGKETQYF.

The chain is built from TRBV7-2 and TRBJ2-2; 12 positions agree with TRBD2. The germline gives CDR1 SGHTA, CDR2 FQGNSA. The V and J ends lost 2 bases and 4 bases, in that order; junction bases with no gene match: 5. The CDR3 consists of 17 residues. The CDR3 DNA sequence: TGTGCCAGCAGCTTACCTAGCGGGAGGGCCGCCACCGGGGAGCTGTTTTTT. It translates to CASSLPSGRAATGELFF.

J is TRBJ1-5 and V is TRBV9; TRBD1 agrees at 8 bases. The CDR3 contains 14 residues. With V trimmed by 3 bases and J by 6 bases, 5 bases remained unmatched. CDR1 SGDLS and CDR2 YYNGEE come from the germline V gene. The CDR3 reads CASSDGRGLQPQHF. The CDR3, as DNA: TGTGCCAGCAGCGACGGCAGGGGGCTTCAGCCCCAGCATTTT.

The chain recombines TRBV11-2 with TRBJ1-4; a weak D match, TRBD1 (5 bases). The germline V gene encodes CDR1 SGHAT and CDR2 FQNNGV. V was clipped by 2 bases and J by 0 bases, with 16 bases between them. This CDR3 is 18 amino acids long. CDR3 nucleotide sequence: TGTGCCAGCAGCTTATGGGGCAGGAGAACCACAACTAATGAAAAACTGTTTTTT. This translates into CASSLWGRRTTTNEKLFF. Filled out from reference TRBV11-2 and TRBJ1-4, the complete variable domain reads EAGVAQSPRYKIIEKRQSVAFWCNPISGHATLYWYQQILGQGPKLLIQFQNNGVVDDSQLPKDRFSAERLKGVDSTLKIQPAKLEDSAVYLCASSLWGRRTTTNEKLFFGSGTQLSVL.

The chain links TRBV27 to TRBJ2-1, with 7 nucleotides matching TRBD2. The CDR3 covers 13 residues. Germline CDR1 and CDR2: MNHEY and SMNVEV (reference sequence). V lost 7 bases and J lost 6; bases outside the gene matches: 6. Here the CDR3 reads CASNVGGSNEQFF. The CDR3 nucleotides are TGTGCCAGCAATGTGGGGGGGAGCAATGAGCAGTTCTTC.

This clone occurred once. The J gene is TRBJ1-3, the V gene TRBV30; tentative D call: TRBD1 (6 bases). Trimming pared 3 bases from V and 2 bases from J, leaving 20 bases between. From germline, CDR1 is GTSNPN and CDR2 SVGIG (reference sequence). The CDR3 consists of 17 residues. CDR3 protein: CAWSGLTGHRAGNTIYF. The CDR3 region has the DNA TGTGCCTGGAGCGGACTCACGGGACATCGGGCTGGAAACACCATATATTTT.

This clone has just a few counts. This rearrangement joins TRBV6-5 to TRBJ2-2; 10 nucleotides match TRBD1. In germline, CDR1 is MNHEY, CDR2 SVGAGI. This CDR3 has 15 amino acids. The V gene end was trimmed by 5 bases and the J gene end by 4 bases; junction bases not matched to a gene: 4. CDR3 region: CASSGRDRGTGELFF. In DNA, the CDR3 is TGTGCCAGCAGTGGTCGGGACAGGGGCACCGGGGAGCTGTTTTTT.

V usage is TRBV7-3 and J usage is TRBJ2-1, with 14 nucleotides matching TRBD2. Germline CDR1 reads SGHTA; CDR2 reads FQGTGA. The CDR3 spans 16 residues. After removal of 4 bases from V and 7 bases from J, the junction contained 6 bases not matched to a gene. The CDR3 loop reads CASSSPGTSGGNEQFF. CDR3 DNA: TGTGCCAGCAGCTCCCCCGGGACTAGCGGGGGTAATGAGCAGTTCTTC.

V is TRBV19 and J is TRBJ2-5; D unresolved. From germline, CDR1 is LNHDA and CDR2 SQIVND (reference sequence). CDR3 length: 15 amino acids. The V and J ends lost 0 bases and 4 bases respectively, with 12 bases between them. In nucleotides, the CDR3 is TGTGCCAGTAGTATAGATAGGCTAGGCGGAGAGACCCAGTACTTC. Translated, it gives CASSIDRLGGETQYF.

This sequence joins TRBV5-6 and TRBJ2-3; a possible D gene is TRBD1 (5 bases). CDR1 and CDR2 (germline): SGHDT, YYEEEE. Deletions cut 0 bases from V and 3 bases from J, with 11 bases between. The CDR3 length is 15 residues. The CDR3 coding sequence is TGTGCCAGCAGCTTGGGGCTCCAGGGAACAGATACGCAGTATTTT. Translating gives CASSLGLQGTDTQYF.

The rearrangement links TRBV7-3 to TRBJ2-1, with TRBD2 matching over 8 bases. The CDR3 totals 17 residues. The germline V gene has CDR1 SGHTA and CDR2 FQGTGA. J lost 5 bases, V lost 0 bases, and 9 bases had no gene match. DNA of the CDR3: TGTGCCAGCAGCTTAACCCGGGGGGGCCGTCTGGACAATGAGCAGTTCTTC. Translated: CASSLTRGGRLDNEQFF.

This clone was observed a single time. The chain has TRBV6-5 and TRBJ1-1; TRBD1 might be the D (6 bases). Germline V lookup: CDR1 MNHEY, CDR2 SVGAGI. V lost 5 bases and J 3 bases, leaving 13 bases between the germline ends. There are 14 residues in the CDR3. The CDR3 loop is CASSRGQGDTEAFF. DNA of the CDR3: TGTGCCAGCAGTAGGGGACAAGGGGACACTGAAGCTTTCTTT.

This chain connects TRBV6-5 to TRBJ1-3, with 8 bases that match TRBD1. This CDR3 is built from 15 residues. Looked up from germline, CDR1 is MNHEY and CDR2 is SVGAGI. V was pared by 6 bases and J by 0 bases, with 4 bases of the junction left unmatched. For the CDR3, the DNA is TGTGCCAGCAGGGACAGGGTACACTCTGGAAACACCATATATTTT. Translation: CASRDRVHSGNTIYF.

V is TRBV15 and J is TRBJ1-6; TRBD1 agrees at 7 bases. This CDR3 has 18 amino acids. Unmatched junction bases numbered 9, after V lost 4 bases and J lost 0 bases. Per the germline V gene, CDR1 is LNHNV and CDR2 is YYDKDF (reference sequence). CDR3 nucleotide sequence: TGTGCCACCAGCAAGGGACAGAAATTTAACTCCTATAATTCACCCCTCCACTTT. It encodes CATSKGQKFNSYNSPLHF.

The chain joins TRBV9 to TRBJ1-5; no firm D call. CDR3 size: 14 residues. The V end was cut by 4 bases, the J end by 2 bases, with 10 bases between. Germline CDR1 reads SGDLS; CDR2 reads YYNGEE. The CDR3 sequence: CASSSDGGNQPQHF. The DNA of the CDR3 is TGTGCCAGCAGCTCCGACGGAGGCAATCAGCCCCAGCATTTT.

V usage is TRBV5-1 and J usage is TRBJ2-7, with TRBD2 matching over 13 bases. V lost 6 bases, J lost 4 bases, and 4 bases stayed unmatched. Per germline, CDR1 SGHRS and CDR2 YFSETQ. The CDR3 loop spans 14 amino acids. CDR3 residues: CASTRTSGSYEQYF. The DNA for the CDR3 is TGCGCCAGCACGCGGACTAGCGGGAGTTACGAGCAGTACTTC.

The rearrangement links TRBV28 to TRBJ2-1; 12 bases are a match to TRBD2. Looked up from germline, CDR1 is MDHEN and CDR2 is SYDVKM. V shed 4 bases and J 5 bases; nucleotides not matched to a gene: 3. The CDR3 is 15 residues long. CDR3 bases: TGTGCCAGCAGTTACCTAGCGGGAGGGAACAATGAGCAGTTCTTC. It codes for CASSYLAGGNNEQFF.

This clone showed up just a few times. The chain carries TRBV11-2 and TRBJ1-6; possible D gene TRBD1, 5 bases. Germline CDR1 reads SGHAT; CDR2 reads FQNNGV. V lost 5 bases, J lost 10 bases, and 18 bases lay in between. This CDR3 spans 15 amino acids. This CDR3 is CASSALRGVRSPLHF. The CDR3 DNA reads as TGTGCCAGCAGCGCCCTCCGGGGGGTGAGATCACCCCTCCACTTT.

This clone was counted once. CDR3 sequence (DNA): TGTGCCAGCAGCTCCCTCGGACAGGGGGTGTACGAGCAGTACTTC. This gives the protein CASSSLGQGVYEQYF. This chain joins TRBV5-6 and TRBJ2-7, with TRBD1 matching over 10 bases. The V gene's germline CDR1 is SGHDT and CDR2 YYEEEE. The V segment lost 3 bases and the J segment 4 bases; nucleotides outside the gene matches: 7. This CDR3 is built from 15 residues.